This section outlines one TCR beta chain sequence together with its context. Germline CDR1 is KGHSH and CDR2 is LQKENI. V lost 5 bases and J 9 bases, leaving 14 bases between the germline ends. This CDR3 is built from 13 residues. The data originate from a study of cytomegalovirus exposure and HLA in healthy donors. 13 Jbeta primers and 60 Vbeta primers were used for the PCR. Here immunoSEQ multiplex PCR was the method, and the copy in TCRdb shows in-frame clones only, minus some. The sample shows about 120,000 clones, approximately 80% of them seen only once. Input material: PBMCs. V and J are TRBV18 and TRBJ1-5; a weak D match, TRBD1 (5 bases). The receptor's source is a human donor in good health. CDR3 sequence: CASSKAPRGPQHF. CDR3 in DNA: TGTGCCAGCTCAAAGGCGCCTAGGGGGCCCCAGCATTTT. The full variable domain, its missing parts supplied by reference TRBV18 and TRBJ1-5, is NAGVMQNPRHLVRRRGQEARLRCSPMKGHSHVYWYRQLPEEGLKFMVYLQKENIIDESGMPKERFSAEFPKEGPSILRIQQVVRGDSAAYFCASSKAPRGPQHFGDGTRLSIL.